Below, one TCR beta chain is given with its context. This clonotype was seen a few times. The antigen it recognizes is unknown. There are no base qualities to consult, and no much larger clone falls within one base. The data stem from a study of blood T cells in healthy people across ages (dated by TCRdb to the mid-2010s). As for the study more broadly: Template switching captured roughly one uniquely barcoded TCR beta cDNA molecule per two T cells in model experiments. To track age-related changes in TCR beta repertoire diversity, the study relied on deep sequencing normalized with unique cDNA molecular identifiers. Donors were grouped into four age groups: young (average roughly 16 years), middle-aged (39), aged (about 60) and long-lived (approximately 78). Donors of different ages were randomly distributed across sequencing lanes to avoid experimental bias. Using the same blood draw, the study looked at two additional independent replicas of 1 million unique cDNA reads for two donors, one aged 18 to 30 and the other aged 80 or older.

Systemically healthy Caucasian individuals from Russia, about 38 in total and aged about 6 to 100 years, were included as donors. Each donor gave approximately 9.3 milliliters of peripheral blood, collected into EDTA-treated Vacutainer tubes. Ficoll-Paque density-gradient centrifugation was used to isolate PBMCs, with at least 6.5 million obtained per sample. Total RNA was extracted from PBMCs with Trizol reagent, with at least 5 micrograms obtained per sample. For every donor, an aliquot of PBMCs went through flow cytometry to measure the percentages of naive CD45RAhigh/CD27high T cells. The CDR1 and CDR2 encoded by the germline V gene are MNHEY and SVGAGI. There are 13 amino acids in the CDR3, from cysteine to phenylalanine inclusive. The sequence is cut down to CDR3 DNA, 39 bases in frame from base 1. At the junction V is shortened by 6 bases and J by 3 bases; bases outside the gene matches: 2.

On the study overall, not on this receptor specifically: Because the CMV infection status of the donors was unknown, age-related changes in expanded clonotypes may potentially have been confounded. Observed TCR beta diversity per million T cells fell roughly linearly with age, and a significant reduction was already apparent by age roughly 40. The long-lived group showed more naive CD4+ T cells, fewer expanded clones and increased TCR diversity than the aged group, suggesting age selection. Bulk unsorted PBMC profiling prevented conclusive comparison of naive and antigen-experienced compartments. Observed TCR beta diversity correlated strongly with the percentage of naive T cells measured by flow cytometry. Estimates of total diversity based on one million sequenced T cells were regarded as lower bounds and as underestimates.

Library preparation was by 5' RACE. Sequencing instrument: Illumina HiSeq 2500. A second PCR of about 6 to 11 cycles was performed with a sample-barcoded 5' primer and a J-beta primer mix. Each TCR beta cDNA molecule received a unique molecular identifier from a template-switch 5' adaptor carrying 12 random nucleotides. Each sample yielded at least 3 million CDR3-containing paired-end reads. First-strand cDNA synthesis was performed from all RNA using the Mint cDNA synthesis kit, with priming by a TRBC-specific oligonucleotide. Following uracil-DNA glycosylase treatment, a first 18-cycle PCR with universal primers M1SS and BC2_uni_R was performed on all cDNA. On the authors' methods: Each sample was normalized by randomly selecting 1 million high-quality reads, each carrying a distinct molecular identifier. Instead of being binned into consensus sequences, reads that shared molecular identifiers were thrown out. MiTCR, set to a Q25 quality threshold and the strictest error-elimination algorithm, was used for CDR3 identification, clonotype clustering and error correction. A nonparametric unseen species model using Euler transformation provided a lower-bound estimate of total TCR beta diversity. TCRdb passed the public sequencing reads through fastp at Q25 and MiXCR, retaining productive beta sequences. Rows are unified per CDR3 protein, each entry keeping the most common DNA and genes. V and J calls and clone size were set by TCRdb, not the authors. The sample table shows about 1,500,000 distinct CDR3 sequences, and 42% are seen once. Roughly 7.7% of the sample is held by the ten biggest clonotypes.

The chain employs TRBV6-5 and TRBJ2-7, with 10 bases matching TRBD1. This clonotype originated in a woman in her late teens or twenties in good health. Material for sequencing was blood. The CDR3 protein is CASRDRGGYEQYF. The DNA sequence is as follows: TGTGCCAGCAGGGACAGGGGGGGCTACGAGCAGTACTTC.